What follows describes a single TCR beta chain. No antigen is known for it. The CDR3 totals 14 residues. Germline CDR1 and CDR2: LNHDA and SQIVND (reference sequence). The J segment lost 6 bases and the V segment lost 5 bases, leaving 5 bases of the junction unmatched. These data belong to a study of T cell responses to AZD1222 COVID-19 vaccine. Study summary: Pooling covered second doses at about 4 or about 12 weeks. Study-wide points: Reportedly, nearly half of unique spike TCRs recognized epitopes outside B.1.351/B.1.1.7 mutations.

TCRdb's table, derived via immunoSEQ multiplex PCR, lists solely in-frame clones and lacks some. The table lists about 180,000 clones, over 80% of them singletons. The sequenced sample was peripheral blood, obtained on day 0 of AZD1222 vaccination. The source of this sequence is an adult in good health. This sequence joins TRBV19 and TRBJ1-4; the match to TRBD1 covers 8 bases. Here the CDR3 DNA reads TGTGCCAGTAGTGACAGGGGAGTGTATGAAAAACTGTTTTTT. This translates into CASSDRGVYEKLFF.